These T cell receptor beta chains were read from a single sample in a study of T cells in Graves' hyperthyroidism and ophthalmopathy. TCRdb redid the calling of the multiplex PCR reads with MiXCR, one entry per CDR3 protein. The table lists hundreds of thousands of distinct CDR3 sequences, 22% of them singletons. Material for sequencing was blood. These receptors all come from a young man with Graves' ophthalmopathy. Both conserved end residues are part of each CDR3. A D gene is named only where the DNA matches it firmly. Not all rows give a size; the values are once, few, many and, for expanded clones, a class.

size: NA; J: TRBJ2-3; D: TRBD2; V: TRBV7-9; DNA: TGTGCCAGCAGCCCCGGACTAGCGGGAGAGTGGAGCACAGATACGCAGTATTTT; CDR3: CASSPGLAGEWSTDTQYF
size: NA; J: TRBJ2-2; D: TRBD1; V: TRBV5-6; DNA: TGTGCCAGCAGCACGCTACAGGGGGAGGCCGGGGAGCTGTTTTTT; CDR3: CASSTLQGEAGELFF
size: NA; J: TRBJ2-1; D: TRBD2; V: TRBV20-1; DNA: TGCAGTGCGCTTAGCGGGAGTCGCCTTTACAATGAGCAGTTCTTC; CDR3: CSALSGSRLYNEQFF
size: NA; J: TRBJ2-1; D: TRBD1; V: TRBV5-1; DNA: TGCGCCTGCCAACTCCCGGGACAGGGTAGGGATGAGCAGTTCTTC; CDR3: CACQLPGQGRDEQFF
size: NA; J: TRBJ2-2; D: NA; V: TRBV15; DNA: TGTGCCACCAGCCTGCGGCAGGGGAACACCGGGGAGCTGTTTTTT; CDR3: CATSLRQGNTGELFF
size: few; J: TRBJ2-2; D: TRBD2; V: TRBV7-9; DNA: TGTGCCAGCAGCGTCGGACTAGCGGGAGCCGACGGGGAGCTGTTTTTT; CDR3: CASSVGLAGADGELFF
size: many; J: TRBJ2-4; D: NA; V: TRBV2; DNA: TGTGCCAGCAGTGAGGTGATAGCCAAAAACATTCAGTACTTC; CDR3: CASSEVIAKNIQYF
size: few; J: TRBJ1-6; D: NA; V: TRBV29-1; DNA: TGCAGCGCCAGGGGTTCTTCACCCCTCCACTTT; CDR3: CSARGSSPLHF
size: NA; J: TRBJ1-5; D: NA; V: TRBV5-6; DNA: TGTGCCAGCAGTTGGGGAGTTAGCAATCAGCCCCAGCATTTT; CDR3: CASSWGVSNQPQHF
size: NA; J: TRBJ1-1; D: NA; V: TRBV20-1; DNA: TGCAGTGCTAGCTTCGGGACATCGAACACTGAAGCTTTCTTT; CDR3: CSASFGTSNTEAFF
size: NA; J: TRBJ2-2; D: TRBD2; V: TRBV6-1; DNA: TGTGCCAGCAGCAGCGGGAGTGGGCGTTCCACCGGGGAGCTGTTTTTT; CDR3: CASSSGSGRSTGELFF
size: NA; J: TRBJ2-5; D: NA; V: TRBV9; DNA: TGTGCCAGCAGCGTAAGACACCGCCCAGGGGAGACCCAGTACTTC; CDR3: CASSVRHRPGETQYF
size: many; J: TRBJ2-2; D: TRBD1; V: TRBV28; DNA: TGTGCCAGCAGTCCTGCTGCAGGGGGTGCCGGGGAGCTGTTTTTT; CDR3: CASSPAAGGAGELFF
size: many; J: TRBJ2-5; D: NA; V: TRBV3-1; DNA: TGTGCCAGCAGCCCTACCCGAGAGACCCAGTACTTC; CDR3: CASSPTRETQYF
size: few; J: TRBJ1-5; D: TRBD1; V: TRBV2; DNA: TGTGCCAGCAACAGGGGGCGCAGCCAGCCCCAGCATTTT; CDR3: CASNRGRSQPQHF
size: many; J: TRBJ1-2; D: NA; V: TRBV11-2; DNA: TGTGCCAGCAGCCCAATACGGACGTTATATTATGGCTACACCTTC; CDR3: CASSPIRTLYYGYTF
size: many; J: TRBJ2-5; D: TRBD2; V: TRBV7-8; DNA: TGTGCCAGCAGCTTAGCGCATCTAGCGGGAGGGGAGACCCAGTACTTC; CDR3: CASSLAHLAGGETQYF
size: NA; J: TRBJ2-3; D: NA; V: TRBV11-3; DNA: TGTGCCAGCAGCTTAGGAGGGGCCGTCGCAGATACGCAGTATTTT; CDR3: CASSLGGAVADTQYF
size: NA; J: TRBJ2-5; D: TRBD1; V: TRBV24-1; DNA: TGTGCCACCAGTGACCGGACAGGGGTTGGAGAGACCCAGTACTTC; CDR3: CATSDRTGVGETQYF
size: NA; J: TRBJ2-6; D: NA; V: TRBV28; DNA: TGTGCCAGCAGTTTATGGACATCTGGGGCCAACGTCCTGACTTTC; CDR3: CASSLWTSGANVLTF
size: few; J: TRBJ1-3; D: NA; V: TRBV5-1; DNA: TGCGCCAGCAGCTTGGACACAGTCTCTGGAAACACCATATATTTT; CDR3: CASSLDTVSGNTIYF
size: few; J: TRBJ1-1; D: NA; V: TRBV7-9; DNA: TGTGCCAGCAGCTTACAGGTAGCTAGGGCGAACACTGAAGCTTTCTTT; CDR3: CASSLQVARANTEAFF
size: few; J: TRBJ2-1; D: NA; V: TRBV6-1; DNA: TGTGCCACCCGGGGACTCCACAATGAGCAGTTCTTC; CDR3: CATRGLHNEQFF
size: once; J: TRBJ2-2; D: TRBD2; V: TRBV28; DNA: TGTGCCAGCAGGACCGGGACTAGCGAGAGCCGGGAGCTGTTTTTT; CDR3: CASRTGTSESRELFF
size: few; J: TRBJ1-5; D: TRBD1; V: TRBV29-1; DNA: TGCAGCGTCGCGGGACAGAATCAGCCCCAGCATTTT; CDR3: CSVAGQNQPQHF
size: NA; J: TRBJ1-1; D: NA; V: TRBV30; DNA: TGTGCCTGGACCCCTCCCGGCGAGTTTGAAGCTTTCTTT; CDR3: CAWTPPGEFEAFF
size: NA; J: TRBJ1-5; D: TRBD1; V: TRBV19; DNA: TGTGCCAGTAGTTCACAGGGGCAACGACGGAATCAGCCCCAGCATTTT; CDR3: CASSSQGQRRNQPQHF
size: NA; J: TRBJ2-6; D: NA; V: TRBV24-1; DNA: TGTGCCTCTGGGGGGCGGGACTCTGGGGCCAACGTCCTGACTTTC; CDR3: CASGGRDSGANVLTF
size: many; J: TRBJ1-1; D: NA; V: TRBV28; DNA: TGTGCCAGCAGTTTAGGGTTTAGGGATTTGAACACTGAAGCTTTCTTT; CDR3: CASSLGFRDLNTEAFF
size: NA; J: TRBJ2-1; D: NA; V: TRBV3-1; DNA: TGTGCCAGCAGCCAAGGGGGTAGGGGCAATGAGCAGTTCTTC; CDR3: CASSQGGRGNEQFF
size: few; J: TRBJ2-1; D: TRBD2; V: TRBV20-1; DNA: TGCAGTGCTAAGGGACAGACTAGCGGGAGCTACAATGAGCAGTTCTTC; CDR3: CSAKGQTSGSYNEQFF
size: many; J: TRBJ2-3; D: TRBD2; V: TRBV6-1; DNA: TGTGCCAGTCGTTGGGAGTCGGCTAGCGGGAACGCAGATACGCAGTATTTT; CDR3: CASRWESASGNADTQYF
size: NA; J: TRBJ2-2; D: TRBD1; V: TRBV29-1; DNA: TGCAGCGTTCGGGACAGCCCGAACACCGGGGAGCTGTTTTTT; CDR3: CSVRDSPNTGELFF
size: few; J: TRBJ2-5; D: NA; V: TRBV4-1; DNA: TGCGCCAGCAGCATTCATCTAGCCGTACAAGAGACCCAGTACTTC; CDR3: CASSIHLAVQETQYF
size: NA; J: TRBJ2-3; D: TRBD2; V: TRBV10-3; DNA: TGTGCCATCAGTGATTCCGTCAGCGGGAGCGCAGATACGCAGTATTTT; CDR3: CAISDSVSGSADTQYF
size: many; J: TRBJ1-5; D: NA; V: TRBV30; DNA: TGTGCCTGGAGCGGTTCAGGGATTCAGCCCCAGCATTTT; CDR3: CAWSGSGIQPQHF
size: NA; J: TRBJ2-5; D: NA; V: TRBV27; DNA: TGTGCCAGCAGCAGGGGCTTCCTTCGCTCAGAGACCCAGTACTTC; CDR3: CASSRGFLRSETQYF
size: few; J: TRBJ1-1; D: NA; V: TRBV7-9; DNA: TGTGCCAGCTACCTCGGGGGTTTGAACACTGAAGCTTTCTTT; CDR3: CASYLGGLNTEAFF
size: NA; J: TRBJ2-3; D: NA; V: TRBV6-1; DNA: TGTGCCAGCAGTCCAATCTTTGATACGCAGTATTTT; CDR3: CASSPIFDTQYF
size: NA; J: TRBJ2-3; D: TRBD2; V: TRBV7-8; DNA: TGTGCCAGCAGCTTAGCTGGGACTACCACAGATACGCAGTATTTT; CDR3: CASSLAGTTTDTQYF
size: many; J: TRBJ2-7; D: NA; V: TRBV12-3/TRBV12-4; DNA: TGTGCCAGCAGTTCATCGACTCGCGAGCAGTACTTC; CDR3: CASSSSTREQYF
size: NA; J: TRBJ2-1; D: NA; V: TRBV3-1; DNA: TGCGCCAGCAGCCCCGAGGGGGTATACAATGAGCAGTTCTTC; CDR3: CASSPEGVYNEQFF
size: many; J: TRBJ2-1; D: NA; V: TRBV7-3; DNA: TGTGCCAGCAGCTCCGGCGGATCCAATGAGCAGTTCTTC; CDR3: CASSSGGSNEQFF